This T cell receptor (beta chain) is from a study of cytotoxic CD8 clonotypes in ibrutinib-treated CLL. The protocol was immunoSEQ multiplex PCR, while the TCRdb copy is restricted to in-frame clones and leaves out a portion. This repertoire shows approximately 26,000 clones, approximately 71% found once; its top ten account for 40% to 55%. Germline CDR1 is SGHRS and CDR2 is YFSETQ. The CDR3 has 14 amino acids. With 1 base clipped from V and 4 bases from J, the junction kept 1 base outside the gene matches. J is TRBJ2-7 and V is TRBV5-1; 11 bases align to TRBD2. The sequenced sample was PBMCs, obtained after 12 months of ibrutinib treatment. This TCR came from a human donor with chronic lymphocytic leukemia. The CDR3 DNA reads as TGCGCCAGCAGCTTGACTAGCGGGGGATACGAGCAGTACTTC. The encoded protein is CASSLTSGGYEQYF.